Listed below are T cell receptor beta chains from one sample, sequenced in a study of T cell repertoires in cytomegalovirus infection. Their specific antigens are unknown. TCRdb called the reads again in MiXCR, with one record for every CDR3 protein. The data contain under 450,000 distinct CDR3 sequences, roughly a third of them singletons. This sample comprised cultured PBMCs, obtained from culture after CMV antigen stimulation. All receptors come from a human donor in good health (CMV status not recorded). Some clones in this sample may be carry-over from other donors' samples. Each CDR3 is given with its conserved first and last residue. Fields, in order: D gene, J gene, clone size, V gene, CDR3 protein, CDR3 DNA. D genes are given only for firm matches. Not all rows give a size; the values are once, few, many and, for expanded clones, a class.

d_call: -
j_call: TRBJ2-3
clone_size: -
v_call: TRBV12-3/TRBV12-4
cdr3_aa: CASSPLGGGGGDTQYF
cdr3_nt: TGTGCCAGCAGTCCCTTGGGGGGAGGGGGGGGCGATACGCAGTATTTT

d_call: -
j_call: TRBJ2-2
clone_size: -
v_call: TRBV12-3/TRBV12-4
cdr3_aa: CANLNYAGELFF
cdr3_nt: TGTGCCAACCTGAATTACGCCGGGGAGCTGTTTTTT

d_call: -
j_call: TRBJ1-1
clone_size: -
v_call: TRBV6-6
cdr3_aa: CASSSPARPNTEAFF
cdr3_nt: TGTGCCAGCAGTTCCCCGGCGAGACCGAACACTGAAGCTTTCTTT

d_call: -
j_call: TRBJ2-5
clone_size: few
v_call: TRBV12-3/TRBV12-4
cdr3_aa: CASSLALGERVYQETQYF
cdr3_nt: TGTGCCAGCAGTTTAGCGCTCGGCGAGCGGGTGTACCAAGAGACCCAGTACTTC

d_call: -
j_call: TRBJ1-2
clone_size: -
v_call: TRBV7-4
cdr3_aa: CASSGAGLSYGYTF
cdr3_nt: TGTGCCAGCAGCGGAGCGGGCCTAAGCTATGGCTACACCTTC

d_call: -
j_call: TRBJ1-4
clone_size: -
v_call: TRBV6-6
cdr3_aa: CASVSAINEKLFF
cdr3_nt: TGTGCCAGCGTTTCGGCGATTAATGAAAAACTGTTTTTT

d_call: TRBD2
j_call: TRBJ2-3
clone_size: -
v_call: TRBV20-1
cdr3_aa: CSAHPGGRAGDTQYF
cdr3_nt: TGCAGTGCCCACCCCGGCGGGAGGGCCGGGGATACGCAGTATTTT

d_call: -
j_call: TRBJ2-3
clone_size: few
v_call: TRBV12-3/TRBV12-4
cdr3_aa: CASSLDPTVDTQYF
cdr3_nt: TGTGCCAGCAGTTTAGACCCCACGGTCGATACGCAGTATTTT

d_call: -
j_call: TRBJ2-3
clone_size: -
v_call: TRBV12-3/TRBV12-4
cdr3_aa: CASSLQETDTQYF
cdr3_nt: TGTGCCAGCAGTTTACAGGAAACAGATACGCAGTATTTT

d_call: -
j_call: TRBJ2-2
clone_size: few
v_call: TRBV12-3/TRBV12-4
cdr3_aa: CASSSRTGGVSGELFF
cdr3_nt: TGTGCCAGCAGTTCCCGGACCGGCGGGGTTTCCGGGGAGCTGTTTTTT

d_call: -
j_call: TRBJ2-1
clone_size: -
v_call: TRBV28
cdr3_aa: CASRTTGGGNEQFF
cdr3_nt: TGTGCCAGCAGGACAACAGGGGGGGGCAATGAGCAGTTCTTC

d_call: TRBD1
j_call: TRBJ1-1
clone_size: few
v_call: TRBV4-1
cdr3_aa: CASSQDPGDRGMNTEAFF
cdr3_nt: TGCGCCAGCAGCCAAGATCCAGGGGACAGGGGCATGAACACTGAAGCTTTCTTT

d_call: TRBD2
j_call: TRBJ2-3
clone_size: -
v_call: TRBV20-1
cdr3_aa: CSARLAGATDTQYF
cdr3_nt: TGCAGTGCGAGACTAGCGGGAGCCACAGATACGCAGTATTTT

d_call: TRBD2
j_call: TRBJ2-3
clone_size: few
v_call: TRBV7-2
cdr3_aa: CASSPSTSGRGSQSDTQYF
cdr3_nt: TGTGCCAGCAGCCCGTCGACTAGCGGGAGAGGGTCTCAATCAGATACGCAGTATTTT

d_call: -
j_call: TRBJ2-5
clone_size: few
v_call: TRBV7-9
cdr3_aa: CASSLSTLQETQYF
cdr3_nt: TGTGCCAGCAGCTTATCGACGTTGCAAGAGACCCAGTACTTC

d_call: TRBD2
j_call: TRBJ2-1
clone_size: -
v_call: TRBV5-6
cdr3_aa: CASSSGLAGADYNEQFF
cdr3_nt: TGTGCCAGCAGCTCAGGACTAGCGGGAGCAGATTACAATGAGCAGTTCTTC

d_call: -
j_call: TRBJ1-6
clone_size: -
v_call: TRBV4-3
cdr3_aa: CASSQDPSVPSSYNSPLHF
cdr3_nt: TGCGCCAGCAGCCAAGATCCCTCAGTCCCGAGCTCCTATAATTCACCCCTCCACTTT

d_call: -
j_call: TRBJ2-7
clone_size: -
v_call: TRBV6-2/TRBV6-3
cdr3_aa: CASSPGPPGYEQYF
cdr3_nt: TGTGCCAGCAGCCCCGGGCCGCCGGGCTACGAGCAGTACTTC

d_call: TRBD2
j_call: TRBJ2-7
clone_size: few
v_call: TRBV14
cdr3_aa: CASSPDLAGLTYEQYF
cdr3_nt: TGTGCCAGCAGCCCAGACTTAGCGGGGTTAACCTACGAGCAGTACTTC

d_call: -
j_call: TRBJ2-3
clone_size: once
v_call: TRBV28
cdr3_aa: CASSLTGRGVHGTDTQYF
cdr3_nt: TGTGCCAGCAGTTTAACGGGAAGGGGGGTCCACGGCACAGATACGCAGTATTTT

d_call: TRBD2
j_call: TRBJ2-1
clone_size: -
v_call: TRBV20-1
cdr3_aa: CSASRASSSGLLGPGEQFF
cdr3_nt: TGCAGTGCTTCCCGAGCGAGCTCTAGCGGGCTTCTGGGGCCTGGCGAGCAGTTCTTC

d_call: -
j_call: TRBJ2-2
clone_size: -
v_call: TRBV20-1
cdr3_aa: CSAKLPSGTGELFF
cdr3_nt: TGCAGTGCCAAGTTGCCCAGCGGGACCGGGGAGCTGTTTTTT